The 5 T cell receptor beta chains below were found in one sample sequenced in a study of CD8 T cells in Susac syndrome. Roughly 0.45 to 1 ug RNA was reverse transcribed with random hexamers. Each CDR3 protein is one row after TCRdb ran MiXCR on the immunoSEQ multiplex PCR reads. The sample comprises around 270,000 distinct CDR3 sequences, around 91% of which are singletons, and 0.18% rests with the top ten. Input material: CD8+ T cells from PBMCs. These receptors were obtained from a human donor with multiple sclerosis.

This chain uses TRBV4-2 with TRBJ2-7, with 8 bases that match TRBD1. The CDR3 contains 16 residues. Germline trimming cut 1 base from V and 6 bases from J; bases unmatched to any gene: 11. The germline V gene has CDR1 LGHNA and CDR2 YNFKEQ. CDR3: CASSQARQGSPGEQYF. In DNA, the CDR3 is TGTGCCAGCAGCCAAGCGAGACAGGGGTCCCCAGGCGAGCAGTACTTC.

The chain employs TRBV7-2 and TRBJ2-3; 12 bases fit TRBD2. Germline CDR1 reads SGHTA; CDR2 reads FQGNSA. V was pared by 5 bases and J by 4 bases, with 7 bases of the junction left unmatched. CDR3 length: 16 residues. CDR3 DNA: TGTGCCAGCAGCCCGACTCTAGCGGGGGGGTCAGATACGCAGTATTTT. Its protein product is CASSPTLAGGSDTQYF.

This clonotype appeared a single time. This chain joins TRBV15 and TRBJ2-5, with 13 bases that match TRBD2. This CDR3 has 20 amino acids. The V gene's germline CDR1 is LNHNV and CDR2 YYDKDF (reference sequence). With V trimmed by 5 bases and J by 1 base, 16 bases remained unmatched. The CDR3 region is CATSAVSRTSGRGFQETQYF. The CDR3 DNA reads TGTGCCACCAGCGCCGTATCTAGAACTAGCGGGAGGGGTTTCCAAGAGACCCAGTACTTC.

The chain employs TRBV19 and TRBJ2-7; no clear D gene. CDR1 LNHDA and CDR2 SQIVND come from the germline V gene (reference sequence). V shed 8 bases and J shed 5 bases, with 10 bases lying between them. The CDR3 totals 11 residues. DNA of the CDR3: TGTGCCAGTTTAAGTGGGGACGAGCAGTACTTC. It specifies CASLSGDEQYF. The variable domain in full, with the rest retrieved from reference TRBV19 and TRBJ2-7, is DGGITQSPKYLFRKEGQNVTLSCEQNLNHDAMYWYRQDPGQGLRLIYYSQIVNDFQKGDIAEGYSVSREKKESFPLTVTSAQKNPTAFYLCASLSGDEQYFGPGTRLTVT.

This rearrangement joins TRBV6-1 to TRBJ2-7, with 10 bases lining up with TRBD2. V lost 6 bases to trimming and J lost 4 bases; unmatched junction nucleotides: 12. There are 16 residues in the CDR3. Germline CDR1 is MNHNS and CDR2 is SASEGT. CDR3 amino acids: CASRLSSGRIQYEQYF. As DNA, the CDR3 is TGTGCCAGCAGACTAAGTAGCGGGAGGATACAATACGAGCAGTACTTC.